This T cell receptor (beta chain) was sequenced during a study of shared clonotypes between healthy human individuals (dated by TCRdb to 2020 to 2022). Broadly, across the study: The cohort included three men and two women between 18 and 49 years of age. Per donor, three plates each were used for CD4 naive and CD4 memory, two for CD8 naive, and one for CD8 memory. The study deeply sequenced blood TCR repertoires of several healthy adults to estimate repertoire size and the extent of clonotype sharing between individuals. Different laboratories and diverse techniques were used to prepare libraries and sequence TCR repertoires, to increase sequencing depth and limit assay-specific biases. Between about 0.8 and 9 billion PBMCs per donor were obtained by leukapheresis. What the work shows at the level of the full study, not this receptor alone: Sampling was restricted to blood, and TCR repertoires in tissues likely differ from the TCR repertoires found in blood. Compared with non-shared clonotypes, the clonotypes found in all four sorted-subset donors had higher generation probabilities. Across four donors, roughly 5.4% of naive CD4, roughly 3.5% of naive CD8, approximately 2.5% of memory CD4, and over 0.35% of memory CD8 clonotypes were shared. Based on pairwise subsampling, the degree of clonotype sharing among donors was expected to be affected by sequencing depth. Naive subsets generally had larger estimated clonotype richness than memory subsets. Rarefaction of sorted-subset datasets indicated incomplete sequencing despite the large sequencing depth. The small number of donors limited the genetic and exposure-history diversity represented.

Using the deep immunoSEQ assay, multiplex PCR amplified TCR CDR3 regions from genomic DNA. Extracted genomic DNA from each cell subset was spread evenly across all wells of several immunoSEQ 96-well plates, with each plate serving as a replicate. For sorted subsets, roughly 200 ng of genomic DNA, equivalent to tens of thousands of T cell genomes, went into each replicate PCR. The purified libraries were quantified using a Qubit 3.0 fluorometer, sized with a Bioanalyzer 2100, and then quantified again using the KAPA Library Quantification kit. A separate single-read 150-cycle Illumina NextSeq 550 flow cell was used to sequence each immunoSEQ 96-well plate. Per the authors' processing: Because only junctional sequences without quality scores were contained in the immunoSEQ output, filtering matching that applied to full-length reads could not be performed. To assign V/J genes and CDR3, sequences were annotated against IMGT germline references using PyIR, a Python wrapper for IgBLAST v1.9. Reads were filtered out if the reads had weak V/J assignments (E-value above 1e-6), no CDR3, stop codons, out-of-frame junctions, or ambiguous translated residues. A V3J clonotype was defined by an identical inferred V gene, J gene, and CDR3 amino acid sequence. To compute the percentage overlap between repertoires, the number of shared unique clonotypes was divided by the size of the smaller repertoire. Repertoire richness was assessed with RTK rarefaction, the Chao1 estimator, and Recon v2.1 estimates of unobserved clonotypes. OLGA was used to compute generation probabilities for all TCRbeta clonotypes that the gDNA method yielded from four donors. TCRdb's version of the immuneACCESS table is confined to in-frame rearrangements and falls short of the full clone set. An unresolved V gene accounts for under half of the shortfall where checked; the remainder is of unknown origin. Clone size and V and J calls were adopted from that table, with D and trimming inferred from the DNA. The sample table contains about 2.4 million clones; only one count was recorded for more than 85% of them. The top ten hold about 0.39% of the sample.

As regards this clone: The antigen this receptor binds is unknown. No clone much larger than this one lies a single base away; base qualities are absent.

Donors were healthy HIV-negative adults with no recently reported acute infections or vaccinations. Every donor was a Caucasian adult living in Nashville, Tennessee, USA. Magnetic negative selection was used to enrich CD4+ T cells, after which naive cells were positively selected on CD45RA and the negative fraction became the memory subset. After blood collection by leukapheresis, PBMCs were isolated using Ficoll-Histopaque density gradient centrifugation and then cryopreserved in the vapor phase of liquid nitrogen. Analytical flow cytometry was used to check the purity and quantity of each magnetically sorted T cell population. Genomic DNA was isolated from each sorted fraction and quantified by UV absorbance on a Nanodrop 2000c. The TCR was taken from a man aged 18 to 29 in good health. Some clones in this sample may be carry-over from other donors' samples. Sequenced sample: naive CD4+ T cells from PBMCs. Sample cell subset or site, as interpreted from the label and publication: CD45RA+ positively selected.

The CDR3 loop reads CSVADRASETQYF. The bases are TGCAGCGTTGCCGACAGGGCATCAGAGACCCAGTACTTC. The sequence is built from TRBV29-1 and TRBJ2-5; TRBD1 fits 7 bases in the junction. The CDR3 runs 13 residues from the cysteine to the phenylalanine. The only DNA kept is the CDR3, 39 bases in frame from the first base. Via the germline V gene, CDR1 is SQVTM and CDR2 ANQGSEA. Ends trimmed: V by 4 bases, J by 4 bases; bases unmatched to a gene: 6.